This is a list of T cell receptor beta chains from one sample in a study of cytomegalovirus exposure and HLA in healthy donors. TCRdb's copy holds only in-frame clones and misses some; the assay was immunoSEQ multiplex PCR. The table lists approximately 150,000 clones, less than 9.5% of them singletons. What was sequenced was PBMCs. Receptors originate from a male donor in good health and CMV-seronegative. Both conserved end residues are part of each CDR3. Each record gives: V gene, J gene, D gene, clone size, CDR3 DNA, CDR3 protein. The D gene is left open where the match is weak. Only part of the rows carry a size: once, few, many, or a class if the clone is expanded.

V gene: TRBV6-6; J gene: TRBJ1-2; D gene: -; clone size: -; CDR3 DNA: TGTGCCAGCAGTTATAGGGGCTCCCCCGGTGGTGGCTACACCTTC; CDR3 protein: CASSYRGSPGGGYTF
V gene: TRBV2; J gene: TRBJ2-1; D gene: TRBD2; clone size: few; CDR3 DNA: TGTGCCAGCAGTGGTCGCGGGAGGGCCCTCTACAATGAGCAGTTCTTC; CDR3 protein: CASSGRGRALYNEQFF
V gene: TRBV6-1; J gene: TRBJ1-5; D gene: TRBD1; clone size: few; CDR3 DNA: TGTGCCAGCGCTTTGGGACAGGGGGACAATCAGCCCCAGCATTTT; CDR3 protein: CASALGQGDNQPQHF
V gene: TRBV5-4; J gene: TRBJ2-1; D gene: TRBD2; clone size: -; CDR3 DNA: TGTGCCAGCAGCCGTGGACTAGCGGGCGGGAACAATGAGCAGTTCTTC; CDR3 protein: CASSRGLAGGNNEQFF
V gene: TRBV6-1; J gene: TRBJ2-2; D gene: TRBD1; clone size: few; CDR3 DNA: TGTGCCAGCAGATCACGGGACAGGGGAACCGGGGAGCTGTTTTTT; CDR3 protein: CASRSRDRGTGELFF
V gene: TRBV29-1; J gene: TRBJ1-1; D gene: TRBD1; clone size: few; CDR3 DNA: TGCAGCGTAACCGGGACAGGGAGGACTGAAGCTTTCTTT; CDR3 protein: CSVTGTGRTEAFF
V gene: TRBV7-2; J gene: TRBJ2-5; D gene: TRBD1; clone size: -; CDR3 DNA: TGTGCCAGCAGCTTAGGGACACGGACAGGGATGAGGGAGACCCAGTACTTC; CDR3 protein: CASSLGTRTGMRETQYF
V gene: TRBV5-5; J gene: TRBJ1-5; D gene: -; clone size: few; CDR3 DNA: TGTGCCAGCAGCAGCAACCCTGCGTCGGTTGGGGGGGGGCCCCAGCATTTT; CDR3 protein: CASSSNPASVGGGPQHF
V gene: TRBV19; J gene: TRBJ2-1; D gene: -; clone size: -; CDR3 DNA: TGTGCCAGTAGTATCGACTCCACTTCCTACAATGAGCAGTTCTTC; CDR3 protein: CASSIDSTSYNEQFF
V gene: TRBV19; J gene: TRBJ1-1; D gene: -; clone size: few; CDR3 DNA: TGTGCCAGTAGTCTCCGGGACACATACACTGAAGCTTTCTTT; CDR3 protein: CASSLRDTYTEAFF
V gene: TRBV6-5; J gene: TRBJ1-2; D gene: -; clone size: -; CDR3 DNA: TGTGCCAGCAGCGGAGGACAGACATTCTATGGCTACACCTTC; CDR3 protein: CASSGGQTFYGYTF
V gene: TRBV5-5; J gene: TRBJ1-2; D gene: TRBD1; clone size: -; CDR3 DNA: TGTGCCAGCAGCTTTGAGGGGGCAGAAGGCTACACCTTC; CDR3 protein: CASSFEGAEGYTF
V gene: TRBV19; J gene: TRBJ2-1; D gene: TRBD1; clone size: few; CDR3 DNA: TGTGCCAGTAGCCACCCGGGACAGAACTACAATGAGCAGTTCTTC; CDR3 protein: CASSHPGQNYNEQFF
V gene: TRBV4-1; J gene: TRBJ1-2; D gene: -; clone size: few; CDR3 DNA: TGCGCCAGCAGCCTCCTGGGAGTAGGCTACACCTTC; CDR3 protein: CASSLLGVGYTF